This TCR beta chain was retrieved from a study of T cells expressing NK-cell markers. Regarding the study as a whole: The leading position in the CD3+CD56-NKG2C+ fraction of four donors also went to these clonotypes.

CDR3 length equals 14 residues. Germline V CDR1 and CDR2: LNHDA, SQIVND (reference sequence). TCRdb re-analyzed the 5' RACE reads; it lists each CDR3 protein once, without DNA. Its listing shows around 100,000 distinct CDR3 sequences. A word on this clonotype: Its cognate antigen is unknown.

This clonotype originated in a woman aged 18-70 years in good health. The chain couples TRBV19 to TRBJ1-1. The sequenced sample was blood T cells: a sorted CD56 or NKG2C T cell subset, CD4+ or CD8+ T cells, or bulk PBMC T cells (not recorded which). This CDR3 reads CASSYPAGNTEAFF.